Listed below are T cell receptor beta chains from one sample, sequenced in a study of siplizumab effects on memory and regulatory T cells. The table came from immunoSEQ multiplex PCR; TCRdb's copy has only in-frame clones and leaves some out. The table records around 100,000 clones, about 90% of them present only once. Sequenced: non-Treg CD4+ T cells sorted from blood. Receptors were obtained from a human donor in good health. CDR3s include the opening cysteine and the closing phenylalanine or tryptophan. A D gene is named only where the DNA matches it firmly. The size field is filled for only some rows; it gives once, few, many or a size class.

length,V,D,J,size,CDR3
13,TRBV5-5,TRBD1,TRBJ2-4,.,CASRGTGKNIQYF
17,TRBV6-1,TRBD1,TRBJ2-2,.,CASSEVGQGWYSGELFF
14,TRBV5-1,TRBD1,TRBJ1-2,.,CASSLGDRNYGYTF
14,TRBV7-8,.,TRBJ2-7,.,CASSIRDGPYEQYF
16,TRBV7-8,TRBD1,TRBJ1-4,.,CASSNRQGLDREKLFF
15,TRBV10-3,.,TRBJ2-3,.,CAISKQGTSTDTQYF
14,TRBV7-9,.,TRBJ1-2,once,CASSLRVVAGGYTF
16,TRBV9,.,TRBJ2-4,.,CASSERQGQSGDIQYF
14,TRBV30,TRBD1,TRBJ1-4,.,CAWKYRGRDEKLFF
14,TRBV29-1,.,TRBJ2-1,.,CSAEPRQSYNEQFF
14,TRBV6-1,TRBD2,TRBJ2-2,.,CGGGGRAVAGELFF
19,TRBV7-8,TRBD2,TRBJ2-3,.,CASSSHGTSGARRGDTQYF
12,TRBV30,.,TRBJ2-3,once,CAWSRGPDTQYF
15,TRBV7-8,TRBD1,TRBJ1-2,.,CASSHRRTGGYGYTF
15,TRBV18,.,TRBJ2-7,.,CASSPSGVQGNEQYF
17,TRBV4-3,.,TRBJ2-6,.,CASSQEAGTSGANVLTF
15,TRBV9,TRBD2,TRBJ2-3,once,CASSVLAGEGDTQYF
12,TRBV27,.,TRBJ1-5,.,CASSFPNQPQHF
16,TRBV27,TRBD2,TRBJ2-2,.,CASSLYSLAGTGELFF
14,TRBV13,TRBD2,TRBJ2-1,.,CASIRGLAGGEQFF
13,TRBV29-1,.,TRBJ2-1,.,CSARRSLNNEQFF
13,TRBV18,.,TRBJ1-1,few,CASSPRPEPEAFF
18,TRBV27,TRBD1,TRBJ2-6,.,CASSLYRDRVSGANVLTF
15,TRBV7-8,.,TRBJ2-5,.,CASSPLGTPKETQYF
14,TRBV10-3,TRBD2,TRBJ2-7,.,CAITSTSGTYEQYF
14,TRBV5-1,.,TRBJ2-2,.,CASSFTTNTGELFF
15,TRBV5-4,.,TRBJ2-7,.,CASSTRGHRRHEQYF
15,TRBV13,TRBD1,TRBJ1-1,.,CASSNRDRVSTEAFF
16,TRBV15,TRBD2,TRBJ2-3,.,CATSREAAGLIDTQYF
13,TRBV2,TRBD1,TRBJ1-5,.,CASSRTGNQPQHF
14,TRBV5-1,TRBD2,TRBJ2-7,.,CASSQTSGAYEQYF
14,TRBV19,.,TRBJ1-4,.,CASSIGVNREKLFF
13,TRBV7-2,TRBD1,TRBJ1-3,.,CASTGQGRNTIYF
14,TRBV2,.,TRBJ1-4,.,CASSDRTTNEKLFF
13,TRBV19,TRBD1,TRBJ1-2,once,CASSRDRGYGYTF
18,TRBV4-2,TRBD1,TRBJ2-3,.,CASSQDYRAGQVRDTQYF
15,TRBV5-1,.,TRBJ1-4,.,CASSPGGTTNEKLFF
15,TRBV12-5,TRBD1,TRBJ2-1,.,CASGLPGQDYNEQFF
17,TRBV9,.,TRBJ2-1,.,CASSVGWGQLSNNEQFF
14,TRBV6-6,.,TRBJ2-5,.,CASSKGTIQETQYF
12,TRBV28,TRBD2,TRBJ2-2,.,CASSTSGRELFF
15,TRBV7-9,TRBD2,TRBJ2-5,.,CASSPILTSAETQYF
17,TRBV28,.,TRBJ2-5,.,CASSSQFRDTNQETQYF
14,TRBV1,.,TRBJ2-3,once,CTSSQDVGGGSQYF
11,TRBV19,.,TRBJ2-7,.,CARVPSYEQYF
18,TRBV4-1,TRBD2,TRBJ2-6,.,CASSSREGGYSGANVLTF
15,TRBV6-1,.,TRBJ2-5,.,CASRLSMGPQETQYF
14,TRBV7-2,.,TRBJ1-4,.,CASSLGATNEKLFF
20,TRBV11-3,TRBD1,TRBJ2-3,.,CASSLDLDGQGPSSTDTQYF
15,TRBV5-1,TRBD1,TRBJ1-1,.,CASSPGDRTNTEAFF
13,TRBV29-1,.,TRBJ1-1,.,CSVLEQTNTEAFF
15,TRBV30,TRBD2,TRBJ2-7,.,CAWRSTSGSSYEQYF
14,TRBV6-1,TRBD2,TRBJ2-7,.,CASSETGGTYEQYF
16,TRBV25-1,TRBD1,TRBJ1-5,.,CASTHDREEEHQPQHF
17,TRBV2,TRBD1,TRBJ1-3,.,CASSSGTGRYSGNTIYF